This entry describes one T cell receptor (beta chain). Its target is unknown. The record originates from a study of vaccination and CD4 T cells after COVID-19. Looking at the study overall: Collection of post-vaccine samples followed dose two by a median approximately 76 days, spanning a range of 14 to 241. Regarding the study as a whole: Median numbers of SARS-CoV-2-reactive clonotypes increased from around 20 to 38 (not a significant change). A median of 86.3% of reactive clones, in convalescent patients, became evident only post-vaccination.

TCRdb re-analysed the PCR reads in MiXCR, keeping a single row per CDR3 protein. The sample has some 20,000 distinct CDR3 sequences, roughly 62% seen once; the top ten hold around 1.1%. This specimen consisted of CD4+ T cells from blood, obtained before SARS-CoV-2 vaccination. The clonotype was recovered from a human donor who had recovered from COVID-19.

The CDR3: CASSRQLAGNYEQFF. CDR3 coding DNA: TGTGCCAGTAGTAGGCAACTAGCGGGAAACTATGAGCAGTTCTTC. The chain is built from TRBV19 and TRBJ2-1; 10 bases agree with TRBD2. In germline, CDR1 is LNHDA, CDR2 SQIVND (reference sequence). Unmatched junction bases numbered 8, after V lost 4 bases and J lost 8 bases. This CDR3 is built from 15 residues.